A single sample is the source of the 23 T cell receptor beta chains below, sequenced in a study of Graves' ophthalmopathy and Graves' hyperthyroidism. As the template, RNA transcripts were used to amplify TCR beta CDR3 regions. An opening RT-PCR round employed HTBI primers and preceded a second-round multiplex PCR. TCRdb passed the multiplex PCR reads through MiXCR, listing each CDR3 protein once. This table has about 240,000 distinct CDR3 sequences, around 50% appearing once. What was sequenced was peripheral blood. The source is an adult man with Graves' ophthalmopathy.

This clonotype came up once. Being one base from a much bigger clone, this may be a read error. This chain joins TRBV7-8 and TRBJ2-7; TRBD2 might be the D (7 bases). CDR3 size: 15 residues. The germline gives CDR1 SGHVS, CDR2 FQNEAQ. V dropped 5 bases and J dropped 8 bases, with 22 bases sitting between them. The chain's CDR3 is CASSMAGTNGTQQYF. The CDR3, as DNA: TGTGCCAGCAGCATGGCCGGGACTAACGGGACACAGCAGTACTTC.

The CDR3 DNA is TGTGCCAGCAGTTTATGGGGACGGATCTACGAGCAGTACTTC. Protein: CASSLWGRIYEQYF. This chain connects TRBV25-1 to TRBJ2-7; D is perhaps TRBD1 or TRBD2 (5 bases each). CDR1 is MGHDK and CDR2 is SYGVNS in the germline V gene. Between the trimmed V and J ends, which lost 5 bases and 3 bases, there was a span of 14 bases. The CDR3 totals 14 residues.

The chain couples TRBV20-1 to TRBJ1-1; D uncertain. Germline-derived CDR1 and CDR2 are DFQATT and SNEGSKA (reference sequence). The CDR3 is 13 residues long. The V end was cut by 3 bases, the J end by 5 bases, with 13 bases between. The CDR3 DNA sequence: TGCAGTGCTAGTGAGGGCGGGTATACTGAAGCTTTCTTT. It is translated as CSASEGGYTEAFF.

V is TRBV7-6 and J is TRBJ2-5; 7 bases are shared with TRBD1. CDR1 and CDR2 (germline): SGHVS, FNYEAQ. This CDR3 has 19 amino acids. Losses at the gene ends were 3 bases for V and 1 base for J; bases not matched to a gene: 17. In DNA, the CDR3 is TGTGCCAGCAGCTTGAAGAGTTCTATTGGGACAGTAGTCCAAGAGACCCAGTACTTC. The encoded protein is CASSLKSSIGTVVQETQYF.

The genes are TRBV14 and TRBJ1-1, with D hard to call. Germline V CDR1 and CDR2: SGHDN, FVKESK. With 1 base removed from V and 5 bases from J, the gap between germline ends came to 11 bases. This CDR3 region has 14 residues. The CDR3 coding sequence is TGTGCCAGCAGCCAAGTCGGCATCGGAACTGAAGCTTTCTTT. It is translated as CASSQVGIGTEAFF. The complete variable domain, with remaining parts taken from reference TRBV14 and TRBJ1-1, reads EAGVTQFPSHSVIEKGQTVTLRCDPISGHDNLYWYRRVMGKEIKFLLHFVKESKQDESGMPNNRFLAERTGGTYSTLKVQPAELEDSGVYFCASSQVGIGTEAFFGQGTRLTVV.

The chain is built from TRBV12-3 or TRBV12-4 and TRBJ1-5; a possible D gene is TRBD1 (5 bases). Trimming cost V 3 bases and J 9 bases, with 15 bases left between them. There are 14 residues in the CDR3. The CDR3 reads CASSLGQGGVPQHF. The CDR3 DNA is TGTGCCAGCAGTTTGGGGCAGGGTGGGGTGCCCCAGCATTTT.

J is TRBJ2-2 and V is TRBV20-1; tentative D call: TRBD2 (5 bases). The CDR3 contains 12 residues. Trimming took off 4 bases at V and 5 bases at J, with 8 bases between the two ends. Germline values: CDR1 DFQATT, CDR2 SNEGSKA (reference sequence). The CDR3 protein is CSATGDTGELFF. The CDR3 region has the DNA TGCAGTGCTACCGGGGATACCGGGGAGCTGTTTTTT.

The chain combines TRBV10-2 with TRBJ2-5; D might be TRBD2 (5 bases). V shed 8 bases and J shed 5 bases, with 12 bases lying between them. The CDR3 is 12 residues long. In germline, CDR1 is WSHSY, CDR2 SAAADI. CDR3 amino acids: CASSADLETQYF. DNA for the CDR3: TGCGCCAGCTCTGCGGACTTGGAGACCCAGTACTTC.

The chain combines TRBV7-2 with TRBJ1-4, with D perhaps TRBD1 (6 bases). The germline V and J ends were trimmed by 1 base and 8 bases, with 14 bases remaining between them. The CDR3 covers 15 residues. Per the germline V gene, CDR1 is SGHTA and CDR2 is FQGNSA. The CDR3 spells CASSLERDRTEKLFF. Here the CDR3 DNA reads TGTGCCAGCAGCTTAGAAAGAGACAGGACAGAAAAACTGTTTTTT.

V is TRBV29-1 and J is TRBJ2-7; TRBD1 is a possible D gene (5 bases). Per germline, CDR1 SQVTM and CDR2 ANQGSEA. The V and J ends lost 4 bases and 4 bases respectively, with 23 bases between them. This CDR3 comprises 16 residues. As DNA, the CDR3 is TGCAGCGTTGGGGTCCTCGACGATCAGGGTTTTTACGAGCAGTACTTC. Its protein product is CSVGVLDDQGFYEQYF.

The chain is built from TRBV9 and TRBJ1-6, with D perhaps TRBD1 (5 bases). This CDR3 has 15 amino acids. The V gene lost 4 bases and the J gene lost 7 bases, with 15 bases spanning the gap. Germline V gene lookup returns CDR1 SGDLS and CDR2 YYNGEE. CDR3 DNA sequence: TGTGCCAGCAGCCAAGCATTAACAGGCAATTCACCCCTCCACTTT. Amino acids: CASSQALTGNSPLHF.

This chain connects TRBV29-1 to TRBJ1-5; D is uncertain. The CDR3 spans 12 residues. From germline, CDR1 is SQVTM and CDR2 ANQGSEA. The V gene lost 6 bases and the J gene lost 7 bases, with 13 bases spanning the gap. CDR3 bases: TGCAGCGTCCCTAAAGCGGGGCAGCCCCAGCATTTT. This codes for CSVPKAGQPQHF. The full variable domain, its missing parts supplied by reference TRBV29-1 and TRBJ1-5, is SAVISQKPSRDICQRGTSLTIQCQVDSQVTMMFWYRQQPGQSLTLIATANQGSEATYESGFVIDKFPISRPNLTFSTLTVSNMSPEDSSIYLCSVPKAGQPQHFGDGTRLSIL.

The chain carries TRBV18 and TRBJ1-5; TRBD1 might be the D (6 bases). The V end lost 0 bases, the J end lost 10 bases, and 16 bases lay between the germline ends. The CDR3 is made up of 15 amino acids. Germline V gene lookup returns CDR1 KGHSH and CDR2 LQKENI. CDR3 loop: CASSPPGHLVQPQHF. The CDR3 DNA is TGTGCCAGCTCACCACCGGGACACCTAGTCCAACCCCAGCATTTT.

This clonotype has at least ten counts. The genes are TRBV7-8 and TRBJ1-6; D possibly corresponds to TRBD1 (5 bases). There are 15 residues in the CDR3. The V and J ends lost 5 bases and 10 bases respectively, with 18 bases between them. Germline lookup yields CDR1 SGHVS and CDR2 FQNEAQ. As DNA, the CDR3 is TGTGCCAGCAGCGCCAACCCTAAAGGGGAATCACCCCTCCACTTT. Translating gives CASSANPKGESPLHF.

This chain uses TRBV10-2 with TRBJ2-6; D ambiguous. The CDR3 runs 13 residues. CDR1 WSHSY and CDR2 SAAADI come from the germline V gene. V lost 8 bases, J lost 4 bases, and 9 bases lay in between. CDR3 protein: CASCAAGANVLTF. The CDR3 nucleotides are TGCGCCAGCTGCGCGGCGGGGGCCAACGTCCTGACTTTC.

The chain has TRBV6-5 and TRBJ1-2; D possibly corresponds to TRBD1 (6 bases). Germline-derived CDR1 and CDR2 are MNHEY and SVGAGI. V was cut by 3 bases and J by 2 bases, with 10 bases left in between. CDR3 length: 14 residues. The CDR3 reads CASSYFGQNYGYTF. The CDR3, as DNA: TGTGCCAGCAGTTATTTCGGACAGAACTATGGCTACACCTTC.

The chain has TRBV2 and TRBJ1-5; D is unclear. Per germline, CDR1 SNHLY and CDR2 FYNNEI. The CDR3 sequence is 13 residues long. V dropped 5 bases and J dropped 7 bases, with 12 bases sitting between them. Here the CDR3 reads CASSLWGGQPQHF. The CDR3, as DNA: TGTGCCAGCAGTCTTTGGGGAGGACAGCCCCAGCATTTT.

The sample holds a few counts of this clonotype. V gene TRBV2 combines with J gene TRBJ2-2; tentative D call: TRBD1 (5 bases). The germline V gene has CDR1 SNHLY and CDR2 FYNNEI. The germline V and J ends were trimmed by 5 bases and 4 bases, with 5 bases remaining between them. The CDR3 extends over 12 amino acids. The CDR3 bases are TGTGCCAGCAGTACAGGCACCGGGGAGCTGTTTTTT. Its translation: CASSTGTGELFF.

V and J are TRBV7-4 and TRBJ2-5; tentatively, D is TRBD1 or TRBD2 (5 bases each). This CDR3 is 14 amino acids long. V was clipped by 5 bases and J by 5 bases, with 15 bases between them. Germline V gene lookup returns CDR1 SGHVT and CDR2 SQSDAQ. The CDR3 region has the DNA TGTGCCAGCAGCCAATCCGGGACGGGGGAGACCCAGTACTTC. Amino acid sequence: CASSQSGTGETQYF.

V usage is TRBV5-8 and J usage is TRBJ2-7; weak D call: TRBD2 (5 bases). The CDR3 consists of 13 residues. V shed 5 bases and J shed 5 bases, with 14 bases lying between them. Germline values: CDR1 SGHTS, CDR2 YDEGEE. The CDR3 DNA follows: TGTGCCAGCAGTTTCCCGGGGTGGAACGAGCAGTACTTC. This codes for CASSFPGWNEQYF.

This clonotype was detected many times. The chain couples TRBV7-8 to TRBJ2-5; D unclear. Germline lookup yields CDR1 SGHVS and CDR2 FQNEAQ. The CDR3 runs 12 residues. With 5 bases removed from V and 7 bases from J, the gap between germline ends came to 11 bases. CDR3 amino acids: CASSQPPGTQYF. The CDR3 DNA follows: TGTGCCAGCAGCCAACCCCCAGGGACCCAGTACTTC.

The V and J genes are TRBV7-3 and TRBJ1-6; D is unresolved. This CDR3 has 14 residues. The germline CDR1 and CDR2 sequences are SGHTA and FQGTGA. The V end lost 3 bases, the J end lost 3 bases, and 6 bases lay between the germline ends. In nucleotides, the CDR3 is TGTGCCAGCAGCTTCGGGGACTATAATTCACCCCTCCACTTT. Its protein is CASSFGDYNSPLHF.

The sample holds a few counts of this clonotype. The chain has TRBV12-3 or TRBV12-4 and TRBJ2-7; D is possibly TRBD1 (6 bases). V lost 4 bases, J lost 9 bases, and 13 bases lay in between. The CDR3 has 12 residues. The chain's CDR3 is CASSSTGQAQYF. DNA of the CDR3: TGTGCCAGCAGTTCTACAGGGCAGGCGCAGTACTTC.